This entry is about one T cell receptor (beta chain). No base qualities exist here, and no much larger clone lies one base off it. The CDR3 sequence holds 13 residues, the cysteine and phenylalanine included. The kept DNA is CDR3 alone, 39 bases in frame from the first base. Trimming takes 5 bases off V and 4 bases off J; junction bases not matched to a gene: 3. The germline V gene provides CDR1 MRHNA and CDR2 SNTAGT. The library was generated by the immunoSEQ multiplex PCR assay. The table comes from immuneACCESS by way of TCRdb, which keeps in-frame sequences with V and J called. Part of the clones is missing from these tables; in studies checked, under half for an unresolved V gene and the rest for unknown reasons. The sample's table lists a count of 70 to 95 clones. This record comes from a study of T cell repertoires in chronic hepatitis B (dated by TCRdb to 2018 to 2020).

The clonotype originates from a human donor with chronic hepatitis B virus infection. The chain joins TRBV6-4 to TRBJ2-3; 7 bases in the junction line up with TRBD1. Sequenced: HBV core (core195) epitope-specific CD8+ T cells from PBMCs. The DNA sequence follows: TGTGCCAGCAGTACAGGGGAATCAGATACGCAGTATTTT. It specifies CASSTGESDTQYF.